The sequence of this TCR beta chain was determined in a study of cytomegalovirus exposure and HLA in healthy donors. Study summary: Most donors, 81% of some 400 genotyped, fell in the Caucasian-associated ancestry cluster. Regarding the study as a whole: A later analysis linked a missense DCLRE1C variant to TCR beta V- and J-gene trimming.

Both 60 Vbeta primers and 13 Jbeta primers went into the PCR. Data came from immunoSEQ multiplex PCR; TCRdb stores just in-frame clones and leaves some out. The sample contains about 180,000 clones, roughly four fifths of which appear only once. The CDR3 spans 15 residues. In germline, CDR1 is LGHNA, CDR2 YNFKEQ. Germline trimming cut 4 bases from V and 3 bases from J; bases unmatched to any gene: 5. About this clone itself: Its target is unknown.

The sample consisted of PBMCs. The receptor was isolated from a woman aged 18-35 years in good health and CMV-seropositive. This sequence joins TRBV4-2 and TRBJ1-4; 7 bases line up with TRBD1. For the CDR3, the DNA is TGTGCCAGCAGCCCTCCAGACAGGGCTAATGAAAAACTGTTTTTT. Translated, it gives CASSPPDRANEKLFF.